The rows below give T cell receptor beta chains drawn from one sample of a study of blood T cell repertoires in COVID-19. Repertoires were generated with immunoSEQ multiplex PCR, while TCRdb's copy carries only in-frame clones and drops some. The top ten hold approximately 11% of the sample, which has over 250,000 clones, 70% to 90% seen once. Sample: peripheral blood. The source of these receptors is a woman aged 70 to 79 with acute or convalescent COVID-19. The CDR3 runs from the conserved cysteine through the conserved F or W. The D gene is left open where the match is weak. Not every row has a clone size; where given, it reads once, few, many or a size class.

d_call: .; clone_size: once; j_call: TRBJ1-2; v_call: TRBV18; cdr3_nt: TGTGCCAGCTCACCACTCGGAACCGGGTCCGCCATCCTCGGGGGCTATGGCTACACCTTC; cdr3_aa: CASSPLGTGSAILGGYGYTF
d_call: TRBD2; clone_size: .; j_call: TRBJ2-6; v_call: TRBV4-2; cdr3_nt: TGTGCCAGCAGCCCACTAGCGGGGGGCTCTGGGGCCAACGTCCTGACTTTC; cdr3_aa: CASSPLAGGSGANVLTF
d_call: .; clone_size: once; j_call: TRBJ1-1; v_call: TRBV7-8; cdr3_nt: TGTGCCAGCAGCCGGCGACAGCTTAACACTGAAGCTTTCTTT; cdr3_aa: CASSRRQLNTEAFF
d_call: TRBD1; clone_size: .; j_call: TRBJ1-1; v_call: TRBV14; cdr3_nt: TGTGCCAGCAGCCTGACAGGGGGGAACACTGAAGCTTTCTTT; cdr3_aa: CASSLTGGNTEAFF
d_call: TRBD1; clone_size: .; j_call: TRBJ1-6; v_call: TRBV10-3; cdr3_nt: TGTGCCATCAGATCCGTTGGGGACAGTAATTCACCCCTCCACTTT; cdr3_aa: CAIRSVGDSNSPLHF
d_call: TRBD1; clone_size: .; j_call: TRBJ1-4; v_call: TRBV5-5; cdr3_nt: TGTGCCAGCAGCTTGGAGGCAGGGGGAGAAAAACTGTTTTTT; cdr3_aa: CASSLEAGGEKLFF
d_call: TRBD1; clone_size: .; j_call: TRBJ2-7; v_call: TRBV5-5; cdr3_nt: TGTGCCAGCAGCTGCTCCGGGACAGGTGGAATAGGGTACGAGCAGTACTTC; cdr3_aa: CASSCSGTGGIGYEQYF
d_call: .; clone_size: .; j_call: TRBJ1-1; v_call: TRBV11-3; cdr3_nt: TGTGCCAGCAGCAGGGTGGCTATGACAGAGAACACTGAAGCTTTCTTT; cdr3_aa: CASSRVAMTENTEAFF
d_call: .; clone_size: .; j_call: TRBJ1-2; v_call: TRBV24-1; cdr3_nt: TGTGCCACCAGTGAAGCGTACGGCCATGGCTACACCTTC; cdr3_aa: CATSEAYGHGYTF
d_call: TRBD2; clone_size: .; j_call: TRBJ2-5; v_call: TRBV7-8; cdr3_nt: TGTGCCAGCAGCGCCACTAGCGGGGTCCAAGAGACCCAGTACTTC; cdr3_aa: CASSATSGVQETQYF
d_call: .; clone_size: .; j_call: TRBJ1-3; v_call: TRBV5-5; cdr3_nt: TGTGCCAGCAGCTATCAGGAATTACCTGGAAACACCATATATTTT; cdr3_aa: CASSYQELPGNTIYF
d_call: TRBD2; clone_size: .; j_call: TRBJ2-5; v_call: TRBV9; cdr3_nt: TGTGCCAGCAGCGTAGGATGGGGTAGCGGGGGGCTCCAAGAGACCCAGTACTTC; cdr3_aa: CASSVGWGSGGLQETQYF
d_call: .; clone_size: .; j_call: TRBJ1-2; v_call: TRBV29-1; cdr3_nt: TGCAGCGTGGAAGACAGAACCTATGGCTACACCTTC; cdr3_aa: CSVEDRTYGYTF
d_call: TRBD1; clone_size: once; j_call: TRBJ1-5; v_call: TRBV3-1/TRBV3-2; cdr3_nt: TGTGCCAGCAGTGCAGGGGGCGGGTTAACTCAGCCCCAGCATTTT; cdr3_aa: CASSAGGGLTQPQHF
d_call: .; clone_size: .; j_call: TRBJ2-1; v_call: TRBV2; cdr3_nt: TGTGCCAGCAGTGAGGTGCGGGGGCTTTCCTACAATGAGCAGTTCTTC; cdr3_aa: CASSEVRGLSYNEQFF
d_call: TRBD1; clone_size: .; j_call: TRBJ2-2; v_call: TRBV14; cdr3_nt: TGTGCCAGCAGCCCACAGGGGACGGCCGGGGAGCTGTTTTTT; cdr3_aa: CASSPQGTAGELFF
d_call: .; clone_size: .; j_call: TRBJ1-5; v_call: TRBV6-1; cdr3_nt: TGTGCCAGCAGTGAAGGGGGGGTTTATCAGCCCCAGCATTTT; cdr3_aa: CASSEGGVYQPQHF
d_call: .; clone_size: .; j_call: TRBJ1-1; v_call: TRBV7-2; cdr3_nt: TGTGCCAGCACCGTGGGGCAGATCACTGAAGCTTTCTTT; cdr3_aa: CASTVGQITEAFF
d_call: TRBD2; clone_size: .; j_call: TRBJ2-1; v_call: TRBV5-4; cdr3_nt: TGTGCCAGCAGCTTGGCCGTCTTAGCGGGGGGGTTGAGCAATGAGCAGTTCTTC; cdr3_aa: CASSLAVLAGGLSNEQFF
d_call: .; clone_size: .; j_call: TRBJ1-2; v_call: TRBV6-5; cdr3_nt: TGTGCCAGCAGTTCCCTCGACAGCTATGGCTACACCTTC; cdr3_aa: CASSSLDSYGYTF
d_call: .; clone_size: .; j_call: TRBJ1-2; v_call: TRBV5-6; cdr3_nt: TGTGCCAGCAATATCGGTCTGCGGGGCTACACCTTC; cdr3_aa: CASNIGLRGYTF
d_call: .; clone_size: few; j_call: TRBJ2-7; v_call: TRBV10-1; cdr3_nt: TGCGCCAGCAGTGAGTTTATCGGTTCATCAGGGGCCTACGAGCAGTACTTC; cdr3_aa: CASSEFIGSSGAYEQYF
d_call: .; clone_size: .; j_call: TRBJ2-1; v_call: TRBV11-2; cdr3_nt: TGTGCCAGCAGCCTGTTGAGGACGGGGAATGAGCAGTTCTTC; cdr3_aa: CASSLLRTGNEQFF
d_call: TRBD1; clone_size: once; j_call: TRBJ1-1; v_call: TRBV30; cdr3_nt: TGTGCCTGGCAAGTACAGGGGGCAACTGAAGCTTTCTTT; cdr3_aa: CAWQVQGATEAFF
d_call: .; clone_size: .; j_call: TRBJ1-2; v_call: TRBV4-2; cdr3_nt: TGTGCCAGCAGCCAACTTCTCAAAGGCGGGACTAACTATGGCTACACCTTC; cdr3_aa: CASSQLLKGGTNYGYTF
d_call: .; clone_size: .; j_call: TRBJ1-2; v_call: TRBV5-1; cdr3_nt: TGCGCCAGCAGCTTGGACAAGTCCTATGGCTACACCTTC; cdr3_aa: CASSLDKSYGYTF
d_call: .; clone_size: once; j_call: TRBJ1-1; v_call: TRBV4-2; cdr3_nt: TGTGCCAGCAGCCAAGATCTACGGGGGGCTGGGACTGAAGCTTTCTTT; cdr3_aa: CASSQDLRGAGTEAFF
d_call: TRBD1; clone_size: .; j_call: TRBJ1-5; v_call: TRBV7-9; cdr3_nt: TGTGCCAGCAGCACAACAGGGGGTAGCAATCAGCCCCAGCATTTT; cdr3_aa: CASSTTGGSNQPQHF
d_call: .; clone_size: .; j_call: TRBJ1-2; v_call: TRBV19; cdr3_nt: TGTGCCAGGGGGAGTACGGACTATGGCTACACCTTC; cdr3_aa: CARGSTDYGYTF
d_call: TRBD2; clone_size: .; j_call: TRBJ2-3; v_call: TRBV30; cdr3_nt: TGTGCCTGGACTAGCGGGGGAGGCACAGATACGCAGTATTTT; cdr3_aa: CAWTSGGGTDTQYF
d_call: .; clone_size: .; j_call: TRBJ2-1; v_call: TRBV7-3; cdr3_nt: TGTGCCAGCAGCCCCGGGCGGGCGGCGATTTACAATGAGCAGTTCTTC; cdr3_aa: CASSPGRAAIYNEQFF
d_call: .; clone_size: .; j_call: TRBJ1-1; v_call: TRBV6-2/TRBV6-3; cdr3_nt: TGTGCCAGCAGTCAAGGGGTTAGACAGCTGAACACTGAAGCTTTCTTT; cdr3_aa: CASSQGVRQLNTEAFF
d_call: TRBD1; clone_size: .; j_call: TRBJ2-2; v_call: TRBV2; cdr3_nt: TGTGCCAGCAGTGCTACAGGGGGGCCTGGGGAGCTGTTTTTT; cdr3_aa: CASSATGGPGELFF
d_call: TRBD1; clone_size: .; j_call: TRBJ2-5; v_call: TRBV5-1; cdr3_nt: TGCGCCAGCAGGCGACAGGGAGAGGGCCCAGAGACCCAGTACTTC; cdr3_aa: CASRRQGEGPETQYF
d_call: TRBD2; clone_size: .; j_call: TRBJ2-5; v_call: TRBV3-1/TRBV3-2; cdr3_nt: TGTGCCAGCAGCCAACGGGGACTAGCGGGCGAGACCCAGTACTTC; cdr3_aa: CASSQRGLAGETQYF
d_call: .; clone_size: .; j_call: TRBJ1-2; v_call: TRBV29-1; cdr3_nt: TGCAGCGTCTCATACCGAGGCTATGGCTACACCTTC; cdr3_aa: CSVSYRGYGYTF
d_call: .; clone_size: .; j_call: TRBJ1-2; v_call: TRBV6-5; cdr3_nt: TGTGCCAGCAGTTTCGGAGAGTATGGCTACACCTTC; cdr3_aa: CASSFGEYGYTF
d_call: .; clone_size: .; j_call: TRBJ2-5; v_call: TRBV10-3; cdr3_nt: TGTGCCATCAGTGAGGCAGGGGAAGAGACCCAGTACTTC; cdr3_aa: CAISEAGEETQYF
d_call: TRBD2; clone_size: .; j_call: TRBJ2-1; v_call: TRBV6-5; cdr3_nt: TGTGCCAGCAGCCAATCTAGCGGGCAGCTGTTCTTC; cdr3_aa: CASSQSSGQLFF
d_call: .; clone_size: .; j_call: TRBJ2-1; v_call: TRBV7-7; cdr3_nt: TGTGCCAGCAGCCCGTGGGCTGCGGGGTCCCACAATGAGCAGTTCTTC; cdr3_aa: CASSPWAAGSHNEQFF
d_call: TRBD2; clone_size: .; j_call: TRBJ2-2; v_call: TRBV3-1/TRBV3-2; cdr3_nt: TGTGCCAGCAGCCAACGGGGGGGAACCGGGGAGCTGTTTTTT; cdr3_aa: CASSQRGGTGELFF
d_call: .; clone_size: .; j_call: TRBJ1-1; v_call: TRBV29-1; cdr3_nt: TGCAGCGTTGGGGCCCGGGAAGCTTTCTTT; cdr3_aa: CSVGAREAFF